The 17 T cell receptor beta chains reported below all come from one sample, sequenced in a study of human T cells and chemical hapten exposure. A single record per CDR3 protein comes from TCRdb applying MiXCR to the RACE reads. The sample has fewer than 100,000 distinct CDR3 sequences, 7.5% to 10% seen once. Regarding time point: patch test 2, 6 weeks after DPC sensitization. Treatment of the sample: therapeutic diphenylcyclopropenone sensitization with weekly scalp DPC. The specimen was whole blood, collected in connection with sensitization to the hapten diphenylcyclopropenone (DPC). These receptors originate from a woman in her forties with alopecia areata. Some clones in this sample may be carry-over from other donors' samples.

This rearrangement joins TRBV5-5 to TRBJ2-2, with D maybe TRBD2 (5 bases). With 1 base removed from V and 7 bases from J, the gap between germline ends came to 11 bases. Germline CDR1 is SGHKS and CDR2 is YYEKEE (reference sequence). This CDR3 is built from 14 residues. CDR3 sequence reads: CASSLRAVGGELFF. CDR3 in DNA: TGTGCCAGCAGCTTGCGAGCGGTGGGCGGGGAGCTGTTTTTT.

This clonotype was seen a handful of times. Here the CDR3 DNA reads TGTGCCAGCACTGGCGGGAGTTGGGATGAGCAGTTCTTC. Its protein product is CASTGGSWDEQFF. The V and J genes are TRBV12-3 or TRBV12-4 and TRBJ2-1; 7 nucleotides line up with TRBD2. This CDR3 contains 13 residues. The trim removed 7 bases at V and 8 bases at J, leaving 8 bases unmatched.

This clonotype was counted a few times. The chain couples TRBV10-3 to TRBJ2-1; 11 bases match TRBD2. Germline V lookup: CDR1 ENHRY, CDR2 SYGVKD. V shed 8 bases and J 0 bases; nucleotides not matched to a gene: 3. The CDR3 has 15 residues. The CDR3 region is CAISSGGSSYNEQFF. CDR3 coding DNA: TGTGCCATCTCTAGCGGGGGGAGCTCCTACAATGAGCAGTTCTTC.

There are a few counts of this clonotype. The chain joins TRBV18 to TRBJ1-1, with D perhaps matching TRBD1 (5 bases). Germline values: CDR1 KGHSH, CDR2 LQKENI. The CDR3 sequence is 14 residues long. V was shortened by 3 bases and J by 1 base, with 9 bases between the two germline ends. DNA of the CDR3: TGTGCCAGCTCACCGGGAACAGGGAACACTGAAGCTTTCTTT. Translating it yields CASSPGTGNTEAFF.

This clonotype was observed a few times. The genes are TRBV18 and TRBJ2-1; TRBD1 matches 7 bases. The CDR3 length is 16 residues. Germline loops: CDR1 KGHSH, CDR2 LQKENI. The J segment lost 0 bases and the V segment lost 3 bases, leaving 5 bases of the junction unmatched. The CDR3 coding sequence is TGTGCCAGCTCACCCCGGACAGGTCTCTCCTACAATGAGCAGTTCTTC. Translating it yields CASSPRTGLSYNEQFF. Complete variable domain (other parts from reference TRBV18 and TRBJ2-1): NAGVMQNPRHLVRRRGQEARLRCSPMKGHSHVYWYRQLPEEGLKFMVYLQKENIIDESGMPKERFSAEFPKEGPSILRIQQVVRGDSAAYFCASSPRTGLSYNEQFFGPGTRLTVL.

This clonotype was counted a few times. The V call is TRBV7-9, the J call TRBJ2-1, with D unclear. V was clipped by 1 base and J by 2 bases, with 3 bases between them. Germline-derived CDR1 and CDR2 are SEHNR and FQNEAQ (reference sequence). The CDR3 has 13 amino acids. CDR3 bases: TGTGCCAGCAGCTTAGGGACCTACAATGAGCAGTTCTTC. It is translated as CASSLGTYNEQFF. The variable domain in full, completed from reference TRBV7-9 and TRBJ2-1, reads DTGVSQNPRHKITKRGQNVTFRCDPISEHNRLYWYRQTLGQGPEFLTYFQNEAQLEKSRLLSDRFSAERPKGSFSTLEIQRTEQGDSAMYLCASSLGTYNEQFFGPGTRLTVL.

This clonotype showed up just a few times. J is TRBJ2-1 and V is TRBV6-6; D uncertain. The CDR3 is made up of 12 amino acids. Germline CDR1 is MNHNY and CDR2 is SVGAGI (reference sequence). Trimming cost V 6 bases and J 9 bases, with 12 bases left between them. The CDR3 loop is CASSPMFTEQFF. The CDR3 DNA follows: TGTGCCAGCAGCCCTATGTTCACTGAGCAGTTCTTC.

This clonotype occurred a few times. The V gene is TRBV20-1, the J gene TRBJ2-6; D gene uncertain. Trimming shortened V by 0 bases and J by 4 bases, and 16 bases separated the two germline ends. Germline CDR1 is DFQATT and CDR2 is SNEGSKA (reference sequence). The CDR3 runs to 17 residues. CDR3 sequence: CSARDRPSRTGANVLTF. In DNA form, the CDR3 reads TGCAGTGCTAGAGATCGGCCGAGCAGGACGGGGGCCAACGTCCTGACTTTC.

In its sample, this clonotype was seen many times. The V and J genes are TRBV19 and TRBJ2-3, with 7 nucleotides matching TRBD1. Per germline, CDR1 LNHDA and CDR2 SQIVND (reference sequence). V lost 8 bases, J lost 11 bases, and 1 base stayed unmatched. CDR3 length equals 9 residues. The CDR3 bases are TGTGCCAGTCGGGACAGGCAGTATTTT. Translating gives CASRDRQYF.

J is TRBJ2-7 and V is TRBV10-3; TRBD1 is a possible D gene (7 bases). In germline, CDR1 is ENHRY, CDR2 SYGVKD. CDR3 length: 14 residues. Trimming cost V 4 bases and J 2 bases, with 12 bases left between them. CDR3 coding DNA: TGTGCCATCAGTGGCGGGACAGAGGCCTACGAGCAGTACTTC. Amino acids: CAISGGTEAYEQYF.

This clonotype was picked up a small number of times. The chain carries TRBV5-6 and TRBJ2-7; TRBD2 might be the D (6 bases). Looked up from germline, CDR1 is SGHDT and CDR2 is YYEEEE. V lost 4 bases to trimming and J lost 5 bases, with 16 bases between them. This CDR3 has 14 amino acids. CDR3 loop: CASSPIEAGHEQYF. The CDR3 nucleotides read TGTGCCAGCAGCCCCATCGAGGCGGGACACGAGCAGTACTTC. Complete variable domain (other parts from reference TRBV5-6 and TRBJ2-7): DAGVTQSPTHLIKTRGQQVTLRCSPKSGHDTVSWYQQALGQGPQFIFQYYEEEERQRGNFPDRFSGHQFPNYSSELNVNALLLGDSALYLCASSPIEAGHEQYFGPGTRLTVT.

There are a few counts of this clonotype. The chain recombines TRBV7-8 with TRBJ1-1, with 7 bases identical to TRBD1. Germline V gene lookup returns CDR1 SGHVS and CDR2 FQNEAQ. The CDR3 extends over 17 amino acids. Trimming at V came to 1 base and at J to 1 base, leaving 9 bases not matched to a gene. Here the CDR3 DNA reads TGTGCCAGCAGCTTAGACAGGGGCCTAATATCGAACACTGAAGCTTTCTTT. It codes for CASSLDRGLISNTEAFF.

This clonotype was seen at least ten times. The chain employs TRBV27 and TRBJ2-3; possible D gene TRBD2, 5 bases. Germline CDR1 is MNHEY and CDR2 is SMNVEV (reference sequence). The length of the CDR3 is 17 residues. V was shortened by 5 bases and J by 1 base, with 19 bases between the two germline ends. This chain's CDR3 is CASSLYPTLGGTDTQYF. For the CDR3, the DNA is TGTGCCAGCAGTCTCTACCCTACCCTCGGGGGCACAGATACGCAGTATTTT.

The chain links TRBV9 to TRBJ2-2, with 8 bases that match TRBD1. Trimming cost V 5 bases and J 7 bases; bases outside gene matches: 10. The V gene's germline CDR1 is SGDLS and CDR2 YYNGEE. CDR3 size: 15 residues. Written as DNA, the CDR3 is TGTGCCAGCAGTGCGGGACAGGTTAAGGGCGGGGAGCTGTTTTTT. It encodes CASSAGQVKGGELFF.

This clonotype was seen a handful of times. The chain recombines TRBV18 with TRBJ2-7, with a weak D call TRBD1 (5 bases). Germline V gene lookup returns CDR1 KGHSH and CDR2 LQKENI. The CDR3 runs 15 residues. Trimming removed 0 bases at V and 5 bases at J, with 14 bases between. The CDR3 nucleotides are TGTGCCAGCTCACCACCAAGTAGGGGCATGAACGAGCAGTACTTC. Protein: CASSPPSRGMNEQYF.

This clonotype has only a few counts. The chain couples TRBV20-1 to TRBJ2-5, with 7 nucleotides matching TRBD2. Germline values: CDR1 DFQATT, CDR2 SNEGSKA (reference sequence). There are 13 residues in the CDR3. V was clipped by 3 bases and J by 0 bases; unmatched bases: 1. The CDR3 region is CSASSGYQETQYF. Written as DNA, the CDR3 is TGCAGTGCTAGTAGCGGGTACCAAGAGACCCAGTACTTC.

A few counts support this clonotype. J is TRBJ1-6 and V is TRBV12-3 or TRBV12-4; the D is unclear. The V and J ends lost 3 bases and 5 bases respectively, with 2 bases between them. CDR3 length equals 12 residues. This CDR3 reads CASSFNNSPLHF. DNA of the CDR3: TGTGCCAGCAGTTTCAATAATTCACCCCTCCACTTT.